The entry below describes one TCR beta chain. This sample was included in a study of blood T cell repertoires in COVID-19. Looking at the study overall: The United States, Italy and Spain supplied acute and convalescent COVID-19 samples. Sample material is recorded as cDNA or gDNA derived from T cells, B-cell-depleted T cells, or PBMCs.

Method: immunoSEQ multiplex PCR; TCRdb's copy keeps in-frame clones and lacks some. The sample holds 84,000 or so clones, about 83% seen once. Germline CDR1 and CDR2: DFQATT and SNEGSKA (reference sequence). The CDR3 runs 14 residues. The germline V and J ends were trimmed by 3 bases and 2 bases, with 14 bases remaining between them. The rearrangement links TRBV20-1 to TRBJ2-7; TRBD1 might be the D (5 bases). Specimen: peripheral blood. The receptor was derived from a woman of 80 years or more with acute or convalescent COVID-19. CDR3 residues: CSASWAGSPYEQYF. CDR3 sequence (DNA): TGCAGTGCTAGTTGGGCAGGGTCACCCTACGAGCAGTACTTC.